The 26 T cell receptor beta chains below were found in one sample sequenced in a study of beta chain features in type 1 diabetes (dated by TCRdb to between 2018 and 2020). Overall study outcomes, separate from this receptor: Type 1 diabetes patients showed a moderate but significant shortening of TCRB CDR3 length in all four CD4+ subsets.

Which antigens these TCRs recognize remains unknown. Library preparation employed the immunoSEQ multiplex PCR assay. The entire isolated RNA was reverse transcribed using the High Capacity cDNA Reverse Transcription Kit, and thus expressed TCRB transcripts were sequenced. TCRdb limited this immuneACCESS table to in-frame rearrangements with V and J called. A share of clones is missing; checked studies link under half to unresolved V genes, and the rest is unexplained. Recorded for this sample are roughly 100,000 clones; under 30% of them occurred a single time. The biggest ten clones account for more than 0.5% of the sample. The sample was central memory CD4+ T cells from blood. These receptors were collected from a woman aged 18-29 years with type 1 diabetes.

The rearrangement joins TRBV7-2 to TRBJ2-1, with unresolved D. Trimming pared 1 base from V and 3 bases from J, leaving 7 bases between. CDR3 length: 14 residues. Germline loops: CDR1 SGHTA, CDR2 FQGNSA. The CDR3, as DNA: TGTGCCAGCAGCTTAGACTATAACTACAATGAGCAGTTCTTC. Its protein is CASSLDYNYNEQFF.

The V call is TRBV4-1, the J call TRBJ1-2; a possible D gene is TRBD1 (6 bases). Germline lookup yields CDR1 MGHRA and CDR2 YSYEKL. The CDR3 contains 15 residues. The V end lost 2 bases, the J end lost 3 bases, and 13 bases lay between the germline ends. The DNA for the CDR3 is TGCGCCAGCAGCCAACTAACGACAGGACACTATGGCTACACCTTC. Its protein is CASSQLTTGHYGYTF.

A few counts support this clone. V gene TRBV2 combines with J gene TRBJ2-3; a possible D gene is TRBD2 (6 bases). CDR1 SNHLY and CDR2 FYNNEI come from the germline V gene. The CDR3 has 17 amino acids. V was cut by 11 bases and J by 2 bases, with 26 bases left in between. CDR3 protein: CAGMDTGLASYTDTQYF. The CDR3 coding sequence is TGTGCCGGGATGGATACGGGACTGGCTAGTTACACAGATACGCAGTATTTT.

This CDR3 is CATSRSGRGTDTQYF. The CDR3 nucleotides are TGTGCCACCAGCAGGAGCGGCCGGGGCACAGATACGCAGTATTTT. This chain links TRBV15 with TRBJ2-3; TRBD2 is a possible D gene (5 bases). Germline V gives CDR1 LNHNV, CDR2 YYDKDF (reference sequence). CDR3 length equals 15 residues. The germline V and J ends were trimmed by 3 bases and 1 base, with 11 bases remaining between them.

V and J are TRBV5-1 and TRBJ2-2; D is perhaps TRBD2 (5 bases). The germline V and J ends were trimmed by 6 bases and 3 bases, with 12 bases remaining between them. Germline V gene sequence: CDR1 SGHRS, CDR2 YFSETQ. The CDR3 spans 14 residues. The CDR3 here is CASKPGLDTGELFF. In DNA form, the CDR3 reads TGCGCCAGCAAACCCGGACTGGACACCGGGGAGCTGTTTTTT.

The gene calls are TRBV13 and TRBJ2-7; the match to TRBD1 covers 7 bases. The CDR3 length is 13 residues. V shed 5 bases, J shed 6 bases, and the junction held 7 bases outside the gene matches. Per germline, CDR1 PRHDT and CDR2 FYEKMQ (reference sequence). CDR3 nucleotide sequence: TGTGCCAGCAGCACCGACAGGGCAGTCGAGCAGTACTTC. It is translated as CASSTDRAVEQYF.

This chain links TRBV30 with TRBJ2-1, with 13 positions matching TRBD2. Germline trimming cut 7 bases from V and 14 bases from J; bases unmatched to any gene: 11. The CDR3 loop spans 13 amino acids. The germline V gene has CDR1 GTSNPN and CDR2 SVGIG (reference sequence). The CDR3 region is CAYGLAGVGLKFF. The CDR3 nucleotides read TGTGCCTACGGACTAGCGGGAGTGGGTTTGAAGTTCTTC.

The chain combines TRBV20-1 with TRBJ1-1; D uncertain. With 5 bases removed from V and 1 base from J, the gap between germline ends came to 5 bases. CDR1 and CDR2 from the germline V gene are DFQATT and SNEGSKA (reference sequence). This CDR3 spans 11 amino acids. In DNA, the CDR3 is TGCAGTGCTCCTCGGAACACTGAAGCTTTCTTT. Its protein product is CSAPRNTEAFF.

This clone was observed a handful of times. The CDR3 region is CASNSPGVGNTEAFF. The DNA for the CDR3 is TGCGCCAGTAATTCACCAGGGGTTGGGAACACTGAAGCTTTCTTT. The gene calls are TRBV4-3 and TRBJ1-1, with D possibly matching TRBD1 (6 bases). Germline V lookup: CDR1 LGHNA, CDR2 YSLEER. The CDR3 has 15 amino acids. With 9 bases removed from V and 1 base from J, the gap between germline ends came to 18 bases.

This clone has more than one count but fewer than ten. CDR3 DNA sequence: TGTGCCAGTATCCTCCTACAGGGGAACAATGAGCAGTTCTTC. It specifies CASILLQGNNEQFF. The gene calls are TRBV19 and TRBJ2-1; 7 positions agree with TRBD1. Germline CDR1 is LNHDA and CDR2 is SQIVND (reference sequence). The V gene end was trimmed by 7 bases and the J gene end by 5 bases; junction bases not matched to a gene: 8. This CDR3 comprises 14 residues.

V usage is TRBV19 and J usage is TRBJ2-5; D possibly corresponds to TRBD2 (5 bases). Looked up from germline, CDR1 is LNHDA and CDR2 is SQIVND (reference sequence). The CDR3 loop spans 13 amino acids. Between the trimmed V and J ends, which lost 5 bases and 1 base, there was a span of 8 bases. The CDR3 is CASSFLAQETQYF. As DNA, the CDR3 is TGTGCCAGTAGTTTTCTAGCCCAAGAGACCCAGTACTTC.

A few counts support this clone. The V call is TRBV28, the J call TRBJ2-1; D not resolved. CDR3 length: 17 residues. CDR1 is MDHEN and CDR2 is SYDVKM in the germline V gene. V lost 1 base and J lost 7, with 20 bases in between. The CDR3 reads CASSLFAGGWHTNEQFF. The CDR3 coding sequence is TGTGCCAGCAGTTTATTTGCTGGCGGATGGCACACAAATGAGCAGTTCTTC.

This clone came up a few times. In the same sample, other DNA sequences code for this CDR3. This chain connects TRBV30 to TRBJ2-3; unclear D gene. In germline, CDR1 is GTSNPN, CDR2 SVGIG (reference sequence). The germline V and J ends were trimmed by 1 base and 6 bases, with 5 bases remaining between them. The CDR3 is 11 residues long. The DNA of the CDR3 is TGTGCCTGGAGTGCAGCGGATACGCAGTATTTT. As protein: CAWSAADTQYF.

This chain links TRBV10-3 with TRBJ2-1; TRBD2 is a possible D gene (6 bases). From germline, CDR1 is ENHRY and CDR2 SYGVKD. Trimming shortened V by 3 bases and J by 1 base, and 13 bases separated the two germline ends. The CDR3 covers 16 residues. The CDR3 DNA reads TGTGCCATCAGTGATGTACTCCGGGGGTCCTACAATGAGCAGTTCTTC. Protein: CAISDVLRGSYNEQFF.

This chain connects TRBV5-1 to TRBJ2-2; a possible D gene is TRBD2 (6 bases). Germline V gives CDR1 SGHRS, CDR2 YFSETQ. Trimming took 4 bases from V and 5 from J, leaving 9 bases between them. This CDR3 contains 13 residues. The CDR3 sequence: CASSQLATGELFF. The CDR3 DNA is TGCGCCAGCAGCCAGCTAGCGACCGGGGAGCTGTTTTTT.

This clone turned up a few times. V gene TRBV28 combines with J gene TRBJ1-1; 8 bases line up with TRBD1. CDR1 is MDHEN, CDR2 SYDVKM, per germline. The V and J ends lost 4 bases and 6 bases, in that order; junction bases with no gene match: 10. The CDR3 runs to 15 residues. The CDR3 spells CASSSLGQGGAEAFF. CDR3 bases: TGTGCCAGCAGTTCACTCGGACAGGGTGGCGCTGAAGCTTTCTTT.

The gene calls are TRBV11-2 and TRBJ1-2; 8 bases match TRBD1. Per the germline V gene, CDR1 is SGHAT and CDR2 is FQNNGV. This CDR3 region has 13 residues. J was trimmed by 5 bases and V by 5 bases; bases with no gene match: 4. The CDR3 DNA is TGTGCCAGCAGCCCCCGGACAGGGTATGGCTACACCTTC. Translated: CASSPRTGYGYTF. Full variable domain (missing parts from reference TRBV11-2 and TRBJ1-2): EAGVAQSPRYKIIEKRQSVAFWCNPISGHATLYWYQQILGQGPKLLIQFQNNGVVDDSQLPKDRFSAERLKGVDSTLKIQPAKLEDSAVYLCASSPRTGYGYTFGSGTRLTVV.

This clone was seen a few times. The V and J genes are TRBV7-2 and TRBJ2-5, with no clear D. The ends were cut back, 4 bases at V and 5 bases at J, with 5 bases in the middle. The CDR3 covers 11 residues. In germline, CDR1 is SGHTA, CDR2 FQGNSA. The CDR3 bases are TGTGCCAGCAGCTCTCGGGAGACCCAGTACTTC. This gives the protein CASSSRETQYF.

The chain joins TRBV7-2 to TRBJ2-5; D gene uncertain. This CDR3 is 15 amino acids long. Trimming shortened V by 2 bases and J by 1 base, and 11 bases separated the two germline ends. Germline V lookup: CDR1 SGHTA, CDR2 FQGNSA. The CDR3, as DNA: TGTGCCAGCAGCTTAAATGGGCATATCCAAGAGACCCAGTACTTC. As protein: CASSLNGHIQETQYF.

This chain connects TRBV2 to TRBJ2-6; D may be TRBD1 (5 bases). Deletions cut 6 bases from V and 4 bases from J, with 10 bases between. Germline loops: CDR1 SNHLY, CDR2 FYNNEI. The CDR3 runs to 14 residues. The CDR3 loop reads CASRPGLGANVLTF. DNA of the CDR3: TGTGCCAGCAGGCCAGGGTTAGGGGCCAACGTCCTGACTTTC. Together with reference TRBV2 and TRBJ2-6, the CDR3 gives the full variable domain: EPEVTQTPSHQVTQMGQEVILRCVPISNHLYFYWYRQILGQKVEFLVSFYNNEISEKSEIFDDQFSVERPDGSNFTLKIRSTKLEDSAMYFCASRPGLGANVLTFGAGSRLTVL.

This chain links TRBV12-5 with TRBJ1-5; a weak D match, TRBD1 (5 bases). CDR1 is LGHNT, CDR2 FRNRAP, per germline. Trimming stripped 0 bases from V and 4 bases from J, with 19 bases between. The CDR3 consists of 18 residues. DNA for the CDR3: TGTGCTAGTGGTTTGGTCAGTGGGGCCGCCCTCTTAAATCAGCCCCAGCATTTT. Protein: CASGLVSGAALLNQPQHF.

In its sample, this clone was seen a few times. The chain employs TRBV19 and TRBJ2-3; D may be TRBD2 (7 bases). V lost 5 bases and J lost 5, with 14 bases in between. The CDR3 is 14 amino acids. In germline, CDR1 is LNHDA, CDR2 SQIVND (reference sequence). The CDR3 DNA is TGTGCCAGTAGTCTGCGGGGGCGCGAAGATACGCAGTATTTT. It translates to CASSLRGREDTQYF.

This clone was seen only a few times. The V and J genes are TRBV5-1 and TRBJ1-5; TRBD1 matches at 7 bases. The J segment lost 0 bases and the V segment lost 1 base, leaving 10 bases of the junction unmatched. Germline CDR1 and CDR2: SGHRS and YFSETQ. There are 18 residues in the CDR3. DNA of the CDR3: TGCGCCAGCAGCTTGAACCCATTAGGGACAGATAGCAATCAGCCCCAGCATTTT. This gives the protein CASSLNPLGTDSNQPQHF.

Regarding this clone: A read error may account for a junction end that differs from germline. This chain links TRBV5-1 with TRBJ2-5; D possibly corresponds to TRBD1 (6 bases). Germline V gives CDR1 SGHRS, CDR2 YFSETQ. This CDR3 spans 15 amino acids. CDR3 sequence (DNA): TGCGCCAGCAGCTTTGGTCCAGGGGAGTCAGAGGCCCAGTACTTC. This sequence encodes CASSFGPGESEAQYF.

This clone was recorded only once. The chain employs TRBV2 and TRBJ1-6, with 11 nucleotides matching TRBD1. The J segment lost 9 bases and the V segment lost 7 bases, leaving 8 bases of the junction unmatched. Germline CDR1 and CDR2: SNHLY and FYNNEI. This CDR3 is 15 amino acids long. The CDR3 DNA reads TGTGCCAGCATTAGCTCCGGGACAGGGGGTTCACCCCTCCACTTT. Its translation: CASISSGTGGSPLHF.

The chain combines TRBV7-2 with TRBJ2-3, with D perhaps matching TRBD2 (6 bases). Trimming took 7 bases from V and 6 from J, leaving 23 bases between them. CDR1 and CDR2 from the germline V gene are SGHTA and FQGNSA. The CDR3 loop spans 16 amino acids. Here the CDR3 DNA reads TGTGCCAGCACACCCGGGCATGGGACGGCGGGGGATACGCAGTATTTT. Residues: CASTPGHGTAGDTQYF. Combining the CDR3 with reference TRBV7-2 and TRBJ2-3 gives the whole variable domain GAGVSQSPSNKVTEKGKDVELRCDPISGHTALYWYRQSLGQGLEFLIYFQGNSAPDKSGLPSDRFSAERTGGSVSTLTIQRTQQEDSAVYLCASTPGHGTAGDTQYFGPGTRLTVL.